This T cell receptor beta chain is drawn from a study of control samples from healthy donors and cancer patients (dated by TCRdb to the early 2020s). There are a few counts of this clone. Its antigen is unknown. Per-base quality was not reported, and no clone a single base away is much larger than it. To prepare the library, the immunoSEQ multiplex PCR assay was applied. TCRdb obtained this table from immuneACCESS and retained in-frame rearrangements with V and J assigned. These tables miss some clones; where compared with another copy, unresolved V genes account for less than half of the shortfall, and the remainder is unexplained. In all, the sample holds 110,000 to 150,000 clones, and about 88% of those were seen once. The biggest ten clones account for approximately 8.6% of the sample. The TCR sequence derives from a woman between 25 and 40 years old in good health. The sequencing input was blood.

The CDR3 here reads CASSPFRQGGEMYF. DNA sequence: TGTGCCAGCAGCCCCTTCAGACAGGGCGGAGAAATGTACTTC. This chain is built from TRBV7-9 and TRBJ2-4; 7 middle bases align to TRBD1. Reading the germline V gene (reference sequence) gives CDR1 SEHNR and CDR2 FQNEAQ. Inclusive of the bounding cysteine and phenylalanine, the CDR3 is 14 residues long. The sequence is cut down to CDR3 DNA, 42 bases in frame from base 1. V trim: 5 bases; J trim: 15 bases; unmatched bases: 16.